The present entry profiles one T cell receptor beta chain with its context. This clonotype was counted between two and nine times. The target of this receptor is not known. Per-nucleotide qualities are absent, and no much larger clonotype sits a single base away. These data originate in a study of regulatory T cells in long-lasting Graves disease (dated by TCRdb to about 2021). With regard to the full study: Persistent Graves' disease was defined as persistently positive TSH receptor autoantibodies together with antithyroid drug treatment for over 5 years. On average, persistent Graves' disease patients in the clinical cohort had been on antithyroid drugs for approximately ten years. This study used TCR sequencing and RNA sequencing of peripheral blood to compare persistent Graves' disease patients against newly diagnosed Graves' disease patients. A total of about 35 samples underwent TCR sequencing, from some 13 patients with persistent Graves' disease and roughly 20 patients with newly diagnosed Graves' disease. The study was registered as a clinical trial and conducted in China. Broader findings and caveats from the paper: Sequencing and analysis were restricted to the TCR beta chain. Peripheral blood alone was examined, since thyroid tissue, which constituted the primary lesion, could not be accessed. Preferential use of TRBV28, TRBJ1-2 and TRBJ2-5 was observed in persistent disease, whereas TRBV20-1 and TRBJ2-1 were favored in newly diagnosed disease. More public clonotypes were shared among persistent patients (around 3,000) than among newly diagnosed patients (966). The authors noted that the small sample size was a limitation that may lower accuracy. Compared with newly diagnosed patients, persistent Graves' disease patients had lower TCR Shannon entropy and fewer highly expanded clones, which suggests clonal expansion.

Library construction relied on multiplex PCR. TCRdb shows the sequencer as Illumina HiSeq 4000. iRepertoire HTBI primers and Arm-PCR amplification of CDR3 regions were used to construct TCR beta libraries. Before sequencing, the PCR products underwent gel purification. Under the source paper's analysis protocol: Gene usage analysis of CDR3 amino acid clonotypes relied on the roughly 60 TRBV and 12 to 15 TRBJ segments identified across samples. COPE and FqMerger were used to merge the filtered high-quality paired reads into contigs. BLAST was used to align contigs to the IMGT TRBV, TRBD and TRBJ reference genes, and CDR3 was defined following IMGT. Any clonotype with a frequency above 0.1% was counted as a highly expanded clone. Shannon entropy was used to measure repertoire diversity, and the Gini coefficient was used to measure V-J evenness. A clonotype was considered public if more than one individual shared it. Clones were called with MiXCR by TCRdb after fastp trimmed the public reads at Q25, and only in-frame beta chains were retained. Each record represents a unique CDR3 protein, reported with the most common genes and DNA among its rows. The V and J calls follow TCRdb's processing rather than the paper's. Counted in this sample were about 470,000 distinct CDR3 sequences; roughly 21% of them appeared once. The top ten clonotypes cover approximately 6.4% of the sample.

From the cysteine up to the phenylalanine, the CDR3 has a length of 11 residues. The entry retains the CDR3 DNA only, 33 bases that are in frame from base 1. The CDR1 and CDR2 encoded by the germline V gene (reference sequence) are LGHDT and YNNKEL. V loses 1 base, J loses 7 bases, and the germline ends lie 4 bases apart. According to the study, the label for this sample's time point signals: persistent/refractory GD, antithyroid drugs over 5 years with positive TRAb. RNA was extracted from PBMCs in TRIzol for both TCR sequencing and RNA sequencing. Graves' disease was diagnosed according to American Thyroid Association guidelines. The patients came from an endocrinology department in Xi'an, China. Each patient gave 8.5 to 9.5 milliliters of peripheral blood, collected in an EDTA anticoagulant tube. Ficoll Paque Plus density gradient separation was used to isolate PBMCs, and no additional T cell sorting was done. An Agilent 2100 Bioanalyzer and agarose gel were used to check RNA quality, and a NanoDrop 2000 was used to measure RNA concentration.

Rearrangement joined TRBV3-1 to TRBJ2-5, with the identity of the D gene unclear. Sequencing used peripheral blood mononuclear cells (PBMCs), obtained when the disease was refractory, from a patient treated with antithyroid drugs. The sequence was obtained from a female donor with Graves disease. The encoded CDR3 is CASSQARTQYF. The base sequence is TGTGCCAGCAGCCAAGCCAGGACCCAGTACTTC.